This entry concerns a single TCR beta chain. Repertoires were generated with immunoSEQ multiplex PCR, while TCRdb's copy carries only in-frame clones and drops some. The sample includes about 120,000 clones, 70% to 90% of them seen just once. The entry originates in a study of cytomegalovirus exposure and HLA in healthy donors. This CDR3 has 12 residues. From germline, CDR1 is GTSNPN and CDR2 SVGIG (reference sequence). Trimming cost V 4 bases and J 2 bases, with 8 bases left between them. Sequenced material: PBMCs. The J gene is TRBJ1-1, the V gene TRBV30, with no clear D. The receptor was derived from a woman between 18 and 29 years old in good health and CMV-seropositive. CDR3 in amino acids: CAWMWTNTEAFF. DNA for the CDR3: TGTGCCTGGATGTGGACTAACACTGAAGCTTTCTTT.